Here is one T cell receptor (beta chain) with its context. This entry is derived from a study of shared clonotypes between healthy human individuals. The length of the CDR3 is 15 residues. V lost 1 base and J 1 base, leaving 7 bases between the germline ends. Germline values: CDR1 MGHRA, CDR2 YSYEKL. An even split of each subset's genomic DNA across several immunoSEQ plates was performed. Repertoires were generated with immunoSEQ multiplex PCR, while TCRdb's copy carries only in-frame clones and drops some. The sample consists of 2 million to 2.5 million clones, 80% to 95% of them appearing once. This TCR was recovered from a man younger than 35 in good health. Some clones in this sample may be carry-over from other donors' samples. Sequencing was carried out using naive CD4+ T cells from PBMCs. Subset here: CD45RA+ positively selected. The rearrangement joins TRBV4-1 to TRBJ2-2, with no clear D. This CDR3 is CASSQGTRNTGELFF. The CDR3 DNA sequence: TGCGCCAGCAGCCAAGGGACCAGGAACACCGGGGAGCTGTTTTTT.